This T cell receptor (beta chain) was observed in a study of T cell responses to AZD1222 COVID-19 vaccine. The count of this clone is one. Generated by immunoSEQ multiplex PCR, the TCRdb table keeps only in-frame clones and is missing some. The sample holds 90,000 to 150,000 clones, 87% seen once. Germline assignment: CDR1 MGHRA and CDR2 YSYEKL. The length of the CDR3 is 19 residues. The ends were cut back, 5 bases at V and 0 bases at J, with 23 bases in the middle. Specimen: peripheral blood, collected 28 days after the second AZD1222 dose. The chain uses TRBV4-1 and TRBJ2-4; tentative D call: TRBD1 (6 bases). The TCR sequence derives from an adult who received the AZD1222 COVID-19 vaccine. The CDR3 loop reads CASSMGFRDIPLAKNIQYF. DNA for the CDR3: TGCGCCAGCAGCATGGGTTTTAGGGACATACCTCTAGCCAAAAACATTCAGTACTTC.